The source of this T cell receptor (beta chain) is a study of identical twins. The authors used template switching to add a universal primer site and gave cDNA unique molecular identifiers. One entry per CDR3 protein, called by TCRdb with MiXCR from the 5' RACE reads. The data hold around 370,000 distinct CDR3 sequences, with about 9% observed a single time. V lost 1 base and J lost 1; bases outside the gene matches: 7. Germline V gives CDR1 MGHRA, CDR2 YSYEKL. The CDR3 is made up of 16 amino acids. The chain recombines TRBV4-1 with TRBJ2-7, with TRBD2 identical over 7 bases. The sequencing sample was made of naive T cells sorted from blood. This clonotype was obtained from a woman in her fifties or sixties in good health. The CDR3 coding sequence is TGCGCCAGCAGCCAAGGGGAGGGCGCGCCATCCTACGAGCAGTACTTC. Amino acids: CASSQGEGAPSYEQYF.